The 27 T cell receptor beta chains below come from one sample, sequenced in a study of PD-1 blockade in classical Hodgkin lymphoma. TCRdb's table, derived via immunoSEQ multiplex PCR, lists solely in-frame clones and lacks some. Of approximately 100,000 clones listed, about 89% were seen once; the top ten hold 5% to 7.5%. In every patient, relapse followed autologous stem cell transplantation, while exposure to brentuximab vedotin differed. The specimen was peripheral blood mononuclear cells (PBMCs), collected before the second cycle of nivolumab. The receptor source for this set is a human donor with classical Hodgkin lymphoma.

This clone was picked up one time. The chain couples TRBV4-2 to TRBJ1-2; D might be TRBD1 (6 bases). The CDR3 length is 16 residues. V lost 1 base to trimming and J lost 4 bases, with 16 bases between them. Germline CDR1 LGHNA, CDR2 YNFKEQ. CDR3 in DNA: TGTGCCAGCAGCCAAGGGAATACAGGGCCCTCCTATGGCTACACCTTC. Protein product: CASSQGNTGPSYGYTF.

The chain joins TRBV5-8 to TRBJ1-5; the D is unclear. The CDR3 spans 19 residues. The germline V gene encodes CDR1 SGHTS and CDR2 YDEGEE. Trimming removed 6 bases from V and 1 base from J, with 26 bases in between. CDR3 region: CASNLLGLSSWGSNQPQHF. CDR3 DNA sequence: TGTGCCAGCAACCTACTAGGGTTGTCCAGTTGGGGAAGCAATCAGCCCCAGCATTTT.

The rearrangement uses TRBV5-6 and TRBJ1-1; D is unclear. Trimming stripped 2 bases from V and 6 bases from J, with 20 bases between. The CDR3 runs 16 residues. Germline values: CDR1 SGHDT, CDR2 YYEEEE. The CDR3 nucleotides read TGTGCCAGCAGCTTTACGGTAGGATTTTTTAGCGCTGAAGCTTTCTTT. This encodes CASSFTVGFFSAEAFF.

The chain has TRBV9 and TRBJ1-6; 7 bases align to TRBD1. Trimming removed 3 bases from V and 5 bases from J; junction bases left unmatched: 14. The CDR3 totals 18 residues. The germline CDR1 and CDR2 sequences are SGDLS and YYNGEE. In nucleotides, the CDR3 is TGTGCCAGCAGCGGCCGGACCGGGACAGACCTAGATAATTCACCCCTCCACTTT. Translating it yields CASSGRTGTDLDNSPLHF.

The rearrangement uses TRBV2 and TRBJ1-2, with 9 bases matching TRBD1. This CDR3 spans 15 amino acids. The germline V gene encodes CDR1 SNHLY and CDR2 FYNNEI. Germline trimming cut 2 bases from V and 3 bases from J; bases unmatched to any gene: 4. The CDR3 sequence is CASSETGDRDYGYTF. Written as DNA, the CDR3 is TGTGCCAGCAGTGAAACTGGGGACAGGGACTATGGCTACACCTTC.

The genes are TRBV11-1 and TRBJ2-5; 8 bases are shared with TRBD1. This CDR3 is built from 15 residues. The ends lost 5 bases at V and 2 bases at J; junction bases unmatched: 7. Per the germline V gene, CDR1 is SGHAT and CDR2 is FQDESV (reference sequence). The CDR3 reads CASSTTGTGQETQYF. The CDR3 coding sequence is TGTGCCAGCAGCACCACCGGGACAGGTCAAGAGACCCAGTACTTC.

This clone has just a few counts. The chain recombines TRBV5-1 with TRBJ1-1; 9 nucleotides match TRBD1. The CDR3 totals 15 residues. J gave up 8 bases and V 0 bases, and 8 bases lay outside the gene matches. Germline V CDR1 and CDR2: SGHRS, YFSETQ. The CDR3 loop is CASSLEAKTGGEAFF. The CDR3, as DNA: TGCGCCAGCAGCTTGGAGGCAAAAACAGGGGGCGAAGCTTTCTTT.

The chain recombines TRBV19 with TRBJ1-5, with D unresolved. The CDR3 is 13 residues long. With 6 bases removed from V and 6 bases from J, the gap between germline ends came to 12 bases. Germline V gene data show CDR1 as LNHDA and CDR2 as SQIVND (reference sequence). The CDR3 sequence: CASRRREGQPQHF. The DNA of the CDR3 is TGTGCCAGTAGAAGGCGGGAGGGTCAGCCCCAGCATTTT.

The V call is TRBV5-4, the J call TRBJ2-7, with D perhaps being TRBD1 or TRBD2 (5 bases each). V was cut by 2 bases and J by 3 bases, with 15 bases left in between. The CDR3 consists of 15 residues. Germline assignment: CDR1 SGHNT and CDR2 YYREEE (reference sequence). CDR3 in DNA: TGTGCCAGCAGCTTTGGGACGGTATACATCTACGAGCAGTACTTC. This gives the protein CASSFGTVYIYEQYF.

The genes are TRBV9 and TRBJ2-2; TRBD1 might be the D (6 bases). V was shortened by 6 bases and J by 0 bases, with 9 bases between the two germline ends. Germline CDR1 is SGDLS and CDR2 is YYNGEE. The CDR3 runs to 14 residues. The chain's CDR3 is CASKHRANTGELFF. CDR3 nucleotides: TGTGCCAGCAAACACAGGGCGAACACCGGGGAGCTGTTTTTT.

This clone was seen a few times. The gene calls are TRBV7-9 and TRBJ1-6; D gene unclear. The CDR3 length is 15 residues. The V and J ends lost 2 bases and 4 bases respectively, with 9 bases between them. CDR1 and CDR2 (germline): SEHNR, FQNEAQ (reference sequence). This CDR3 reads CASSLQEPYNSPLHF. CDR3 nucleotides: TGTGCCAGCAGCTTACAGGAGCCATATAATTCACCCCTCCACTTT.

The chain has TRBV9 and TRBJ2-3; perhaps TRBD2 as D (7 bases). CDR1 and CDR2 (germline): SGDLS, YYNGEE. V was pared by 4 bases and J by 4 bases, with 13 bases between. The CDR3 covers 14 residues. The CDR3 DNA follows: TGTGCCAGCAGCCCCCGGGGGGCCGCAGATACGCAGTATTTT. This sequence encodes CASSPRGAADTQYF.

The rearrangement uses TRBV2 and TRBJ2-5; 7 bases are a match to TRBD2. Germline CDR1 SNHLY, CDR2 FYNNEI. J was trimmed by 2 bases and V by 0 bases; bases with no gene match: 12. This CDR3 has 18 amino acids. The CDR3 region has the DNA TGTGCCAGCAGTGAAGCGCTTTCTGGGAGGGAGACGCAAGAGACCCAGTACTTC. The encoded protein is CASSEALSGRETQETQYF.

This clone has only one observation. The chain carries TRBV10-3 and TRBJ1-3; D unclear. CDR3 length: 15 residues. V dropped 5 bases and J dropped 0 bases, with 11 bases sitting between them. Germline loops: CDR1 ENHRY, CDR2 SYGVKD. CDR3 coding DNA: TGTGCCATCAGTCAACGGACGGGCTCTGGAAACACCATATATTTT. As protein: CAISQRTGSGNTIYF.

The chain links TRBV19 to TRBJ1-5; weak D call: TRBD1 (5 bases). This CDR3 contains 15 residues. Germline lookup yields CDR1 LNHDA and CDR2 SQIVND (reference sequence). V was shortened by 1 base and J by 6 bases, with 13 bases between the two germline ends. The CDR3 reads CASSIGLGPGQPQHF. CDR3 coding DNA: TGTGCCAGTAGTATAGGGTTGGGGCCTGGTCAGCCCCAGCATTTT. Variable domain in full (rest from reference TRBV19 and TRBJ1-5): DGGITQSPKYLFRKEGQNVTLSCEQNLNHDAMYWYRQDPGQGLRLIYYSQIVNDFQKGDIAEGYSVSREKKESFPLTVTSAQKNPTAFYLCASSIGLGPGQPQHFGDGTRLSIL.

The chain uses TRBV6-1 and TRBJ2-2; D not certain. The CDR3 is 13 amino acids. CDR1 is MNHNS, CDR2 SASEGT, per germline. Trimming stripped 2 bases from V and 7 bases from J, with 8 bases between. CDR3 sequence reads: CASSEFFNGELFF. CDR3 nucleotide sequence: TGTGCCAGCAGTGAATTTTTTAACGGGGAGCTGTTTTTT.

The chain employs TRBV7-9 and TRBJ2-5; D gene ambiguous. Trimming cost V 3 bases and J 4 bases, with 6 bases left between them. The V gene's germline CDR1 is SEHNR and CDR2 FQNEAQ (reference sequence). CDR3 length: 12 residues. CDR3 in DNA: TGTGCCAGCAGCTTTATAATAGAGACCCAGTACTTC. The encoded protein is CASSFIIETQYF.

Turning to this clone: Other DNA sequences within the sample encode an identical CDR3. The V gene is TRBV18, the J gene TRBJ2-7, with 11 bases aligning to TRBD2. Germline trimming cut 2 bases from V and 1 base from J; bases unmatched to any gene: 1. Looked up from germline, CDR1 is KGHSH and CDR2 is LQKENI. CDR3 size: 15 residues. The CDR3 nucleotides read TGTGCCAGCTCACCAACTAGCGGGGGTTCCTACGAGCAGTACTTC. Residues: CASSPTSGGSYEQYF.

CDR3 loop: CAWSRDSYGYTF. CDR3 DNA: TGTGCCTGGAGTCGGGACAGCTATGGCTACACCTTC. This rearrangement joins TRBV30 to TRBJ1-2; the match to TRBD1 covers 7 bases. The V gene end was trimmed by 2 bases and the J gene end by 4 bases; junction bases not matched to a gene: 1. Germline CDR1 is GTSNPN and CDR2 is SVGIG (reference sequence). The CDR3 extends over 12 amino acids. Based on the CDR3 plus reference TRBV30 and TRBJ1-2, the full variable domain is SQTIHQWPATLVQPVGSPLSLECTVEGTSNPNLYWYRQAAGRGLQLLFYSVGIGQISSEVPQNLSASRPQDRQFILSSKKLLLSDSGFYLCAWSRDSYGYTFGSGTRLTVV.

In DNA form, the CDR3 reads TGTGCCAGCCACGGACAGGGGAACACCGGGGAGCTGTTTTTT. It codes for CASHGQGNTGELFF. J is TRBJ2-2 and V is TRBV6-6; 8 positions match TRBD1. The J segment lost 1 base and the V segment lost 8 bases, leaving 3 bases of the junction unmatched. Germline V gene sequence: CDR1 MNHNY, CDR2 SVGAGI (reference sequence). This CDR3 contains 14 residues.

The chain employs TRBV5-1 and TRBJ1-1, with D hard to call. This CDR3 contains 13 residues. The V gene lost 0 bases and the J gene lost 0 bases, with 3 bases spanning the gap. Germline V CDR1 and CDR2: SGHRS, YFSETQ. The CDR3 bases are TGCGCCAGCAGCTTGGCGCTGAACACTGAAGCTTTCTTT. Its protein is CASSLALNTEAFF.

The V gene is TRBV11-2, the J gene TRBJ1-1; D gene uncertain. V lost 6 bases, J lost 1 base, and 9 bases lay in between. The CDR3 length is 13 residues. Germline lookup yields CDR1 SGHAT and CDR2 FQNNGV. The CDR3 is CASSLSENTEAFF. As DNA, the CDR3 is TGTGCCAGCAGTCTAAGTGAGAACACTGAAGCTTTCTTT.

The rearrangement joins TRBV7-2 to TRBJ1-2; perhaps TRBD1 as D (6 bases). This CDR3 has 16 residues. V shed 1 base and J shed 1 base, with 13 bases lying between them. Germline V gene data show CDR1 as SGHTA and CDR2 as FQGNSA. The CDR3 sequence is CASSLEGGEVNYGYTF. The CDR3 DNA is TGTGCCAGCAGCTTAGAGGGGGGAGAGGTTAACTATGGCTACACCTTC.

The chain carries TRBV2 and TRBJ2-3, with TRBD1 matching over 7 bases. The germline V gene encodes CDR1 SNHLY and CDR2 FYNNEI. After removal of 0 bases from V and 1 base from J, the junction contained 1 base not matched to a gene. The CDR3 is 15 residues long. Here the CDR3 reads CASSEAQGGTDTQYF. The CDR3 DNA reads as TGTGCCAGCAGTGAAGCGCAGGGGGGCACAGATACGCAGTATTTT.

V gene TRBV6-1 combines with J gene TRBJ1-1; TRBD1 is a possible D gene (5 bases). Deletions cut 6 bases from V and 1 base from J, with 12 bases between. The CDR3 has 14 amino acids. CDR1 is MNHNS, CDR2 SASEGT, per germline. This chain's CDR3 is CASSPIDRNTEAFF. The CDR3 bases are TGTGCCAGCAGCCCGATCGACAGGAACACTGAAGCTTTCTTT.

The chain is built from TRBV7-2 and TRBJ2-5; 7 nucleotides align to TRBD2. The end of the DNA fits TRBJ2-7 better, so the J call may be wrong. CDR1 and CDR2 from the germline V gene are SGHTA and FQGNSA. This CDR3 comprises 15 residues. The CDR3 here is CASSFRQGGGYEQYF. The CDR3 DNA sequence: TGTGCCAGCAGCTTCCGCCAGGGCGGGGGTTACGAGCAGTACTTC.

This clone was recorded only once. The rearrangement uses TRBV28 and TRBJ2-1, with D perhaps being TRBD1 or TRBD2 (5 bases each). Trimming cost V 2 bases and J 6 bases, with 11 bases left between them. The germline CDR1 and CDR2 sequences are MDHEN and SYDVKM. The CDR3 contains 14 residues. In DNA form, the CDR3 reads TGTGCCAGCAGTTTAGGTCGAGGGGCCAATGAGCAGTTCTTC. As protein: CASSLGRGANEQFF.